This section outlines one T cell receptor (beta chain) sequence together with its context. The sample comes from a study of control samples from healthy donors and cancer patients. Some clones are missing from TCRdb's copy, which holds only in-frame ones; the method was immunoSEQ multiplex PCR. The data show 55,000 to 90,000 clones, 84% seen once. Trimming removed 5 bases from V and 7 bases from J; junction bases left unmatched: 9. The length of the CDR3 is 16 residues. Germline lookup yields CDR1 SGHAT and CDR2 FQNNGV. The chain is built from TRBV11-2 and TRBJ2-1; 12 bases agree with TRBD2. Sequencing input: blood. The sequence was collected from a man in his fifties in good health. The CDR3 here is CASSPRTSGNVNEQFF. The CDR3 DNA reads TGTGCCAGCAGCCCTCGGACTAGCGGGAACGTGAATGAGCAGTTCTTC.